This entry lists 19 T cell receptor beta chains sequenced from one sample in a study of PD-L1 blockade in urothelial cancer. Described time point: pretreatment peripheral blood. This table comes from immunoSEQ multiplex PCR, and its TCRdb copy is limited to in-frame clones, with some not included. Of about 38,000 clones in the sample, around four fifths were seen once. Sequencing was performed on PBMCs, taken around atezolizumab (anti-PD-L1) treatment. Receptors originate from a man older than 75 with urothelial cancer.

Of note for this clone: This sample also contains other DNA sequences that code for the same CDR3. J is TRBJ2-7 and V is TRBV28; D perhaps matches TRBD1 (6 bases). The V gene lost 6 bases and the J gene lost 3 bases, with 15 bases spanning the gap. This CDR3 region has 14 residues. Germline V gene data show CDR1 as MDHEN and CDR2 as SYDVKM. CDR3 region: CASSRGGSHYEQYF. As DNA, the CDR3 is TGTGCCAGCAGCCGAGGGGGATCCCACTACGAGCAGTACTTC.

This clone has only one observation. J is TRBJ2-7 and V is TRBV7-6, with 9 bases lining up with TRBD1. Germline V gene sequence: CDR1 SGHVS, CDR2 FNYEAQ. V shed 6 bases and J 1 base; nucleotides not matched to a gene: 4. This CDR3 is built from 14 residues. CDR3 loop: CASRAGTGSYEQYF. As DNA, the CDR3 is TGTGCCAGCAGAGCTGGGACAGGGTCCTACGAGCAGTACTTC.

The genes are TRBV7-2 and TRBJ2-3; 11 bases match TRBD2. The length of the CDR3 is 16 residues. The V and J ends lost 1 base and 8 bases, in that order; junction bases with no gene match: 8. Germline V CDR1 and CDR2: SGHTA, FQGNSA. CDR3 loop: CASSLESLAGGGTQYF. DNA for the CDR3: TGTGCCAGCAGCTTAGAATCCCTAGCGGGAGGAGGTACGCAGTATTTT.

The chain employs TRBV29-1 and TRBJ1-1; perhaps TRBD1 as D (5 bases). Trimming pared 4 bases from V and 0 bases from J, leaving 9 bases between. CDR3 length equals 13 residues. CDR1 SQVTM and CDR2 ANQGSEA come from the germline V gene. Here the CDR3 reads CSVGGQLNTEAFF. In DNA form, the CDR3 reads TGCAGCGTTGGCGGACAACTGAACACTGAAGCTTTCTTT.

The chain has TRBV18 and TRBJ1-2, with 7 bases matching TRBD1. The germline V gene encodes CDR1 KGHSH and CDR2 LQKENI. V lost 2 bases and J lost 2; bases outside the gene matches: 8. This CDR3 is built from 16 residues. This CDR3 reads CASSPATGKSNYGYTF. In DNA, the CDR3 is TGTGCCAGCTCACCAGCGACAGGGAAGTCGAACTATGGCTACACCTTC.

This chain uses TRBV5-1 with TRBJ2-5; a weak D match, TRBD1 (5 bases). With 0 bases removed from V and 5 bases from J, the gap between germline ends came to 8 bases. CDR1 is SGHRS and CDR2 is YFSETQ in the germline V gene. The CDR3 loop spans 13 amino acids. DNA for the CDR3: TGCGCCAGCAGCTTGGCAGGGTGGGAGACCCAGTACTTC. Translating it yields CASSLAGWETQYF. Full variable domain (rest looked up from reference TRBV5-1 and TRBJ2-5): KAGVTQTPRYLIKTRGQQVTLSCSPISGHRSVSWYQQTPGQGLQFLFEYFSETQRNKGNFPGRFSGRQFSNSRSEMNVSTLELGDSALYLCASSLAGWETQYFGPGTRLLVL.

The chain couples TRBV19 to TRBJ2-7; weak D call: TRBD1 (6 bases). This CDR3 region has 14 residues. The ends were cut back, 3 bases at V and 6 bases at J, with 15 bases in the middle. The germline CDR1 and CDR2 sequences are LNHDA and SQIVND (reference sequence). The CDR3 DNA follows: TGTGCCAGTAGTATGGGGGACACCTTCACCGAGCAGTACTTC. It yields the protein CASSMGDTFTEQYF.

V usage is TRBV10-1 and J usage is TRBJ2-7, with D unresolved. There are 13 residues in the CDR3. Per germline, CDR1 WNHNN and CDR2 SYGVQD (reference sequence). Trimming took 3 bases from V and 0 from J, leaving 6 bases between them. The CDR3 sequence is CASSESHSYEQYF. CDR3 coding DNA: TGCGCCAGCAGTGAAAGCCACTCCTACGAGCAGTACTTC.

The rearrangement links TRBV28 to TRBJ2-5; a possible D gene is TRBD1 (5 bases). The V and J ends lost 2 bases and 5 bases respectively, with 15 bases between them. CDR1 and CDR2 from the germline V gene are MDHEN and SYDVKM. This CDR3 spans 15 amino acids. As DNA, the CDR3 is TGTGCCAGCAGTTTAGTGCAGGGCCGGTGGGAGACCCAGTACTTC. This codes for CASSLVQGRWETQYF.

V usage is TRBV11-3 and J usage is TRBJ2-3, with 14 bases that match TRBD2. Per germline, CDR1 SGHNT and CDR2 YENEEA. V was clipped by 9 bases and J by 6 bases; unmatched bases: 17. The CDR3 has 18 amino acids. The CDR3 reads CASSSGLAGAGPGDTQYF. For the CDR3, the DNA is TGTGCCAGTTCCTCGGGACTAGCGGGAGCTGGTCCTGGGGATACGCAGTATTTT. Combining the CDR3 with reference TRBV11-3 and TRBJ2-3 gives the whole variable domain EAGVVQSPRYKIIEKKQPVAFWCNPISGHNTLYWYLQNLGQGPELLIRYENEEAVDDSQLPKDRFSAERLKGVDSTLKIQPAELGDSAVYLCASSSGLAGAGPGDTQYFGPGTRLTVL.

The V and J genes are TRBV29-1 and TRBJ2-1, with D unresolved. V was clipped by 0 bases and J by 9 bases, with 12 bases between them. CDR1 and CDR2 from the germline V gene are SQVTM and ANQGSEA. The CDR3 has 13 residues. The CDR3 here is CSVEETPPIEQFF. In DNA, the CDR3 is TGCAGCGTTGAAGAAACGCCCCCTATTGAGCAGTTCTTC.

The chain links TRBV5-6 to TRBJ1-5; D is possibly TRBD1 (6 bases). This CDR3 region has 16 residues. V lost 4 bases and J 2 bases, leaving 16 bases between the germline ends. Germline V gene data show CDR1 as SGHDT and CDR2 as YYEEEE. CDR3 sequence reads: CASSGIGGGGNQPQHF. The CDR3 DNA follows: TGTGCCAGCAGCGGGATCGGGGGGGGCGGCAATCAGCCCCAGCATTTT.

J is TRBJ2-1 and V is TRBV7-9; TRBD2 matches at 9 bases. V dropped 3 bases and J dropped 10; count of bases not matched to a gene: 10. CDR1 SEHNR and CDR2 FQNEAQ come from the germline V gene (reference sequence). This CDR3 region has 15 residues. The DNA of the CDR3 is TGTGCCAGCAGCTTTAGTGGCGGGAGGGGGTCCGAGCAGTTCTTC. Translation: CASSFSGGRGSEQFF.

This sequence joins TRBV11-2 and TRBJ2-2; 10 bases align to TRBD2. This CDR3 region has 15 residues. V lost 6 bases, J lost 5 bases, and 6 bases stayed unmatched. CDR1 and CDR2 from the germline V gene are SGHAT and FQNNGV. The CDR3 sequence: CASSFGTSVTGELFF. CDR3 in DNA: TGTGCCAGCAGTTTCGGGACTAGCGTAACCGGGGAGCTGTTTTTT.

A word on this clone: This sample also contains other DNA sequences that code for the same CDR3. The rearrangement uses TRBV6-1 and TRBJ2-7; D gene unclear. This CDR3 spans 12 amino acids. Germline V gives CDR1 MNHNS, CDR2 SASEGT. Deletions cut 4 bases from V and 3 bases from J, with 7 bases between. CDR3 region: CASSGNSYEQYF. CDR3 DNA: TGTGCCAGCAGTGGCAACAGCTACGAGCAGTACTTC.

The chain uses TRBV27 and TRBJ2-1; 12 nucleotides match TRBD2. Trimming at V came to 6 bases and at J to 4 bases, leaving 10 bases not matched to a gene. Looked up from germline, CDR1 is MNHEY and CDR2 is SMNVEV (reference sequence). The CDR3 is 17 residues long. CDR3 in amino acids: CASRATSGSMLYNEQFF. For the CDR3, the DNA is TGTGCCAGCAGAGCGACTAGCGGGAGTATGTTATACAATGAGCAGTTCTTC.

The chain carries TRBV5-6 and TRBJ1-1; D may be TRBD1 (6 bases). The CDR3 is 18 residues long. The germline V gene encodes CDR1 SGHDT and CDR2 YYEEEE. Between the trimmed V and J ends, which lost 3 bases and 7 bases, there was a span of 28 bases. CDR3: CASSSEWGNRVGRDEAFF. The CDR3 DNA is TGTGCCAGCAGCTCCGAGTGGGGTAACAGGGTGGGTCGGGATGAAGCTTTCTTT.

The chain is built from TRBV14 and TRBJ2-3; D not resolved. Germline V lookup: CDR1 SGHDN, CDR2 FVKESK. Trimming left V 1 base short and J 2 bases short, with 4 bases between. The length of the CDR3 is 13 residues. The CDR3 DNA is TGTGCCAGCAGCCAAGCACTCACAGATACGCAGTATTTT. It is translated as CASSQALTDTQYF.

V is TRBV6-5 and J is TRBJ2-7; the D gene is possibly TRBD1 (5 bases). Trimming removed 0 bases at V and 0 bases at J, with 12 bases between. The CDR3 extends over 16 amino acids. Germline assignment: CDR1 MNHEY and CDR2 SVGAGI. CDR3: CASSYSPGKNSYEQYF. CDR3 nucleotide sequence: TGTGCCAGCAGTTACTCCCCAGGGAAAAACTCCTACGAGCAGTACTTC.